These 14 T cell receptor beta chains came from one sample sequenced in a study of blood T cells in healthy people across ages. A second PCR of roughly 7 to 11 cycles used a sample-barcoded 5' primer and a J-beta primer mix. MiXCR, applied by TCRdb to the 5' RACE reads, yields one record per CDR3 protein. The sample carries 1.4 million to 1.5 million distinct CDR3 sequences, roughly 40% recorded once. The sample taken for sequencing was blood. These receptors all come from a woman younger than 35 in good health.

The chain has TRBV29-1 and TRBJ2-1; the D is unclear. CDR1 and CDR2 from the germline V gene are SQVTM and ANQGSEA. CDR3 length equals 13 residues. V was cut by 7 bases and J by 8 bases, with 18 bases left in between. CDR3 in amino acids: CSAPTAGADEQFF. The DNA for the CDR3 is TGCAGCGCCCCTACAGCAGGCGCCGATGAGCAGTTCTTC.

V and J are TRBV20-1 and TRBJ1-2; D gene unclear. Germline V CDR1 and CDR2: DFQATT, SNEGSKA (reference sequence). The CDR3 runs 15 residues. V lost 6 bases, J lost 1 base, and 18 bases lay in between. The CDR3 spells CSAPSGGQNNYGYTF. The CDR3 DNA reads TGCAGTGCCCCCTCGGGAGGGCAGAATAACTATGGCTACACCTTC.

This chain connects TRBV5-1 to TRBJ2-2; D may match TRBD1 or TRBD2 (6 bases each). V was pared by 0 bases and J by 7 bases, with 10 bases between. CDR3 length: 14 residues. Germline-derived CDR1 and CDR2 are SGHRS and YFSETQ. CDR3 residues: CASSLVGGVGELFF. The DNA for the CDR3 is TGCGCCAGCAGCTTGGTGGGGGGCGTCGGGGAGCTGTTTTTT.

A few counts support this clonotype. The genes are TRBV5-1 and TRBJ1-1; D remains unclear. V lost 4 bases and J lost 4, with 11 bases in between. The CDR3 totals 13 residues. Germline lookup yields CDR1 SGHRS and CDR2 YFSETQ. CDR3: CASSLTTVTEAFF. For the CDR3, the DNA is TGCGCCAGCAGCCTAACGACGGTCACTGAAGCTTTCTTT.

The CDR3 is CASRGISGSLSTDTQYF. The CDR3 coding sequence is TGTGCCAGCAGGGGAATTAGCGGGAGCCTTAGCACAGATACGCAGTATTTT. V gene TRBV6-6 combines with J gene TRBJ2-3; TRBD2 agrees at 9 bases. From germline, CDR1 is MNHNY and CDR2 SVGAGI (reference sequence). The CDR3 runs to 17 residues. V gave up 6 bases and J gave up 0 bases; unmatched junction bases: 10.

V gene TRBV12-3 or TRBV12-4 combines with J gene TRBJ2-3, with D unresolved. Trimming removed 7 bases from V and 6 bases from J, with 17 bases in between. The CDR3 is 14 residues long. The CDR3 bases are TGTGCCAGCAACATCTGGACCCCCGGGGATACGCAGTATTTT. Residues: CASNIWTPGDTQYF.

The V call is TRBV2, the J call TRBJ1-1; D not certain. CDR3 size: 14 residues. The V gene lost 1 base and the J gene lost 3 bases, with 9 bases spanning the gap. Germline V gene sequence: CDR1 SNHLY, CDR2 FYNNEI. In DNA form, the CDR3 reads TGTGCCAGCAGTGAAGGGACGGTGTACACTGAAGCTTTCTTT. Translating it yields CASSEGTVYTEAFF.

This sequence joins TRBV10-3 and TRBJ1-2, with D possibly being TRBD1 (5 bases). V was cut by 4 bases and J by 3 bases, with 9 bases left in between. The germline V gene encodes CDR1 ENHRY and CDR2 SYGVKD. The CDR3 runs to 13 residues. CDR3 sequence reads: CAISAGGDYGYTF. In nucleotides, the CDR3 is TGTGCCATCAGTGCCGGGGGAGACTATGGCTACACCTTC.

The gene calls are TRBV7-9 and TRBJ1-4; no clear D gene. The CDR3 sequence is 15 residues long. The germline V gene has CDR1 SEHNR and CDR2 FQNEAQ (reference sequence). The V end lost 5 bases, the J end lost 6 bases, and 16 bases lay between the germline ends. The CDR3 DNA sequence: TGTGCCAGCAGCGACTCCGGGAGATCAGATGAAAAACTGTTTTTT. Amino acids: CASSDSGRSDEKLFF. The variable domain in full, completed from reference TRBV7-9 and TRBJ1-4, reads DTGVSQNPRHKITKRGQNVTFRCDPISEHNRLYWYRQTLGQGPEFLTYFQNEAQLEKSRLLSDRFSAERPKGSFSTLEIQRTEQGDSAMYLCASSDSGRSDEKLFFGSGTQLSVL.

CDR3 sequence reads: CASKPLGQGDYGYTF. CDR3 DNA sequence: TGTGCCAGCAAGCCCCTAGGACAGGGAGACTATGGCTACACCTTC. This rearrangement joins TRBV6-1 to TRBJ1-2; TRBD1 matches 8 bases. The CDR3 sequence is 15 residues long. Germline-derived CDR1 and CDR2 are MNHNS and SASEGT. V shed 7 bases, J shed 3 bases, and the junction held 10 bases outside the gene matches.

This chain uses TRBV21-1 with TRBJ2-5. TRBV21-1 is marked as a pseudogene. The CDR3 runs to 15 residues. DNA for the CDR3: TGTGCCAGCAGCGAAGAACAGAAATCCCAAGAGACCCAGTACTTC. Its protein product is CASSEEQKSQETQYF.

This clonotype was counted at least ten times. The J gene is TRBJ2-4, the V gene TRBV20-1; D not certain. V lost 0 bases, J lost 7 bases, and 10 bases lay in between. The germline gives CDR1 DFQATT, CDR2 SNEGSKA (reference sequence). This CDR3 is built from 13 residues. CDR3 amino acids: CSARDVRANIQYF. CDR3 nucleotides: TGCAGTGCTAGAGATGTCCGGGCGAACATTCAGTACTTC.

The chain uses TRBV6-5 and TRBJ2-5; 9 nucleotides line up with TRBD2. This CDR3 is 15 amino acids long. CDR1 and CDR2 (germline): MNHEY, SVGAGI. V shed 6 bases and J 11 bases; nucleotides not matched to a gene: 16. CDR3 coding DNA: TGTGCCAGCAGGTACAAGGCTAGCGGGATGGGGGAGCAGTACTTC. Protein sequence: CASRYKASGMGEQYF.

The CDR3 loop is CASSRPQGANSPLHF. In nucleotides, the CDR3 is TGCGCCAGCAGCCGACCCCAGGGGGCAAATTCACCCCTCCACTTT. This chain joins TRBV4-1 and TRBJ1-6; TRBD1 aligns across 8 bases. The CDR3 covers 15 residues. J lost 7 bases, V lost 4 bases, and 6 bases had no gene match. Germline CDR1 is MGHRA and CDR2 is YSYEKL.